This T cell receptor beta chain was found in a study of T cells in Graves' hyperthyroidism and ophthalmopathy. RNA transcripts were the template for amplifying TCR beta CDR3 regions. TCR CDR3 underwent first-round RT-PCR with the HTBI primer set. One entry per CDR3 protein results from TCRdb running MiXCR on the multiplex PCR reads. The data hold about 400,000 distinct CDR3 sequences, with under 15% observed a single time. This clonotype was sampled from a woman in her 30s with Graves' hyperthyroidism. The material sequenced was blood.

CDR3 bases: TGTGCCAGTACCTCCCGGGACAGAATACAAGAGACCCAGTACTTC. Translating gives CASTSRDRIQETQYF. The gene calls are TRBV19 and TRBJ2-5; TRBD1 matches 7 bases. Unmatched junction bases numbered 10, after V lost 7 bases and J lost 2 bases. In germline, CDR1 is LNHDA, CDR2 SQIVND (reference sequence). The CDR3 is made up of 15 amino acids.